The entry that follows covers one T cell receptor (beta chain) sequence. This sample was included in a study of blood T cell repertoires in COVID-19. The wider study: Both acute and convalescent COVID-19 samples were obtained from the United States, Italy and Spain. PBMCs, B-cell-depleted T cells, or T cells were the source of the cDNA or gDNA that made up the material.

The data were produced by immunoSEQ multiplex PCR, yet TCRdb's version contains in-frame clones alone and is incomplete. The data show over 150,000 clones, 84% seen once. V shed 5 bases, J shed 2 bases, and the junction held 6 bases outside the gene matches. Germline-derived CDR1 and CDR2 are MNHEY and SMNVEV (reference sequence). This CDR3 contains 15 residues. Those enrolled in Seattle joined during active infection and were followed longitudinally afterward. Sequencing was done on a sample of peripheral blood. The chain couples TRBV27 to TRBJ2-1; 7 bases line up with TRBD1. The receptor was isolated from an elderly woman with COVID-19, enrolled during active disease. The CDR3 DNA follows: TGTGCCAGCAGTCCTGTGACAGGGCCCTACAATGAGCAGTTCTTC. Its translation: CASSPVTGPYNEQFF.